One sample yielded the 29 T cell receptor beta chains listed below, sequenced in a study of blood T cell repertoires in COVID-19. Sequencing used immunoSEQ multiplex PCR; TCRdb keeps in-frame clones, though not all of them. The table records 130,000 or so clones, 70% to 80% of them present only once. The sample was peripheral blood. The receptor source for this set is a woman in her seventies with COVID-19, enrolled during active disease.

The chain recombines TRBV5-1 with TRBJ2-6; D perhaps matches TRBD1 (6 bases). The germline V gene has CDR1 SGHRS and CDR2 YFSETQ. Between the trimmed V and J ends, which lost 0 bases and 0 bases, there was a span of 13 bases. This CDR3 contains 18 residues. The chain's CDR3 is CASSLGQAGSSGANVLTF. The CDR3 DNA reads TGCGCCAGCAGCTTGGGACAGGCTGGTAGCTCTGGGGCCAACGTCCTGACTTTC.

CDR3 residues: CASSDGEGYTF. The CDR3 DNA reads as TGCGCCAGCAGCGACGGGGAAGGCTACACCTTC. The gene calls are TRBV5-1 and TRBJ1-2; D ambiguous. The CDR3 covers 11 residues. Germline V CDR1 and CDR2: SGHRS, YFSETQ. V dropped 4 bases and J dropped 8 bases, with 9 bases sitting between them.

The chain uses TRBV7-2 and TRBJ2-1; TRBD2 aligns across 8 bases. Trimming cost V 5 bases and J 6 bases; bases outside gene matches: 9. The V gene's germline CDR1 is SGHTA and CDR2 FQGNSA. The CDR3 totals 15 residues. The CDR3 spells CASSMGLGGGNEQFF. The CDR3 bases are TGTGCCAGCAGCATGGGACTAGGGGGGGGCAATGAGCAGTTCTTC.

The CDR3 protein is CASSYSTPSGAPLHF. CDR3 nucleotides: TGTGCCAGCAGTTACTCGACTCCCAGCGGGGCACCCCTCCACTTT. This chain links TRBV6-2 or TRBV6-3 with TRBJ1-6, with unresolved D. Germline CDR1 is MNHEY and CDR2 is SVGEGT. The CDR3 consists of 15 residues. Trimming shortened V by 0 bases and J by 11 bases, and 14 bases separated the two germline ends.

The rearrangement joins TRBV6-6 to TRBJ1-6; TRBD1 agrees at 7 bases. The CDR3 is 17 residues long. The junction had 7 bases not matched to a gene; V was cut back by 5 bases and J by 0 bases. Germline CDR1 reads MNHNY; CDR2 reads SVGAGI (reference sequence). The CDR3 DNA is TGTGCCAGCAGTCCCACAGGGGCGAGCTCCTATAATTCACCCCTCCACTTT. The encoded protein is CASSPTGASSYNSPLHF.

CDR3 in amino acids: CASLRLLTDTQYF. CDR3 nucleotides: TGTGCCTCCTTGAGGCTCCTCACAGATACGCAGTATTTT. This chain links TRBV12-3 or TRBV12-4 with TRBJ2-3; D is uncertain. The CDR3 runs to 13 residues. V was clipped by 11 bases and J by 2 bases, with 14 bases between them.

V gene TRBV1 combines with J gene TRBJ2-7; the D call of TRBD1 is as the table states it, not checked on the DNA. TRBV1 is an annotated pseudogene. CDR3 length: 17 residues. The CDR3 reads CTSSQDPRTGGSYEQYF. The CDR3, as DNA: TGCACCAGCAGCCAAGATCCCCGGACAGGGGGAAGCTACGAGCAGTACTTC.

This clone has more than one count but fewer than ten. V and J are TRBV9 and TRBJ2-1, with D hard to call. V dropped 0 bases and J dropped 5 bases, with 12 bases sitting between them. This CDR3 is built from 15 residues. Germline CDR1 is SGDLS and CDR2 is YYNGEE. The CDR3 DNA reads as TGTGCCAGCAGCGTAGGAGATTTAATCCACAATGAGCAGTTCTTC. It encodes CASSVGDLIHNEQFF.

The CDR3 here is CASSRTRIYEQYF. CDR3 nucleotides: TGTGCCAGCTCCCGGACACGTATCTACGAGCAGTACTTC. The gene calls are TRBV2 and TRBJ2-7; D perhaps matches TRBD1 (5 bases). V dropped 8 bases and J dropped 3 bases, with 14 bases sitting between them. The CDR3 has 13 residues. Germline CDR1 reads SNHLY; CDR2 reads FYNNEI. Using reference TRBV2 and TRBJ2-7 for the parts outside the CDR3, the full variable domain is EPEVTQTPSHQVTQMGQEVILRCVPISNHLYFYWYRQILGQKVEFLVSFYNNEISEKSEIFDDQFSVERPDGSNFTLKIRSTKLEDSAMYFCASSRTRIYEQYFGPGTRLTVT.

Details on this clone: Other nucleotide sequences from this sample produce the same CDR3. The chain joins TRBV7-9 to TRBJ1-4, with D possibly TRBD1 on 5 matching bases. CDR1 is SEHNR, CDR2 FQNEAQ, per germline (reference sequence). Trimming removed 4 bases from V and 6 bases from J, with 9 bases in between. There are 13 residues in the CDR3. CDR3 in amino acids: CASSSGQYEKLFF. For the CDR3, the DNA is TGTGCCAGCAGCTCTGGACAATATGAAAAACTGTTTTTT.

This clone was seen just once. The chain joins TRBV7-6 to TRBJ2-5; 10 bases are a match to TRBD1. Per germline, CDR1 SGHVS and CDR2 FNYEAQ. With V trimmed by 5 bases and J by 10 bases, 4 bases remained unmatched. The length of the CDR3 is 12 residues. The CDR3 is CASSPGQGGQYF. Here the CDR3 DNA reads TGTGCCAGCAGCCCAGGACAGGGGGGCCAGTACTTC.

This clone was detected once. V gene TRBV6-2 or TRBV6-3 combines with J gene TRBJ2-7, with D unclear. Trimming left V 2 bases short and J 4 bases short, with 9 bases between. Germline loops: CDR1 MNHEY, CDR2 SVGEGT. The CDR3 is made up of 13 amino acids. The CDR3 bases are TGTGCCAGCAGTTACCCGCCCAGGTACGAGCAGTACTTC. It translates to CASSYPPRYEQYF.

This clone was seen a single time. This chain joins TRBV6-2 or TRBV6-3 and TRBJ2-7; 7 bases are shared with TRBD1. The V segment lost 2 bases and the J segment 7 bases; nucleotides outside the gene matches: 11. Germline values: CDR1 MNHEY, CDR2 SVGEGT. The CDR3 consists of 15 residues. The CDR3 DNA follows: TGTGCCAGCAGTTACGTAGGGGGCAGGACTCGGGAGCAGTACTTC. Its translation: CASSYVGGRTREQYF.

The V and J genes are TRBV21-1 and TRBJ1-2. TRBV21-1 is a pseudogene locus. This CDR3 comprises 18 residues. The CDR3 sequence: CASSPRTAFGGGDYGYTF. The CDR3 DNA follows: TGTGCCAGCAGCCCGCGAACGGCTTTTGGGGGGGGTGACTATGGCTACACCTTC.

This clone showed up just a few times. For the CDR3, the DNA is TGCAGTGCTAGTCGGCAGGGGGCAAACGACTACACCTTC. Amino acids: CSASRQGANDYTF. V gene TRBV20-1 combines with J gene TRBJ1-2; 8 nucleotides line up with TRBD1. V was clipped by 3 bases and J by 10 bases; unmatched bases: 10. The CDR3 length is 13 residues. Germline V gene sequence: CDR1 DFQATT, CDR2 SNEGSKA (reference sequence).

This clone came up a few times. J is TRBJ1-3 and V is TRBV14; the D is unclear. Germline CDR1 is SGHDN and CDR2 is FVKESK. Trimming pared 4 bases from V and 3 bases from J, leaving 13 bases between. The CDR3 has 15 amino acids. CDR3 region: CASSLGRGDGNTIYF. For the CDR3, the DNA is TGTGCCAGCAGCCTCGGCCGGGGAGATGGAAACACCATATATTTT.

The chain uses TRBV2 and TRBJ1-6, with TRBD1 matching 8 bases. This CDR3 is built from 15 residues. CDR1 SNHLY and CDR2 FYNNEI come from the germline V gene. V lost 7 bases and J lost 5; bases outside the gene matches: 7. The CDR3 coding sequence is TGTGCCAGCAACCGACAGGGGCCGAATAATTCACCCCTCCACTTT. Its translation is CASNRQGPNNSPLHF.

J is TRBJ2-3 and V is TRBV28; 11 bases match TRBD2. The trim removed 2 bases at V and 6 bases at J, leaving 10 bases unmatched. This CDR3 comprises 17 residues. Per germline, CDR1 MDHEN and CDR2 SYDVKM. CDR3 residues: CASSLGGASGGPDTQYF. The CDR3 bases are TGTGCCAGCAGTTTAGGAGGGGCTAGCGGGGGGCCGGATACGCAGTATTTT.

The CDR3 DNA follows: TGTGCCAGCAGCTTGGCAGGGGGTGGGAATCAGCCCCAGCATTTT. It is translated as CASSLAGGGNQPQHF. This chain uses TRBV5-6 with TRBJ1-5, with 7 bases lining up with TRBD1. The CDR3 is 15 residues long. The germline V gene has CDR1 SGHDT and CDR2 YYEEEE. Trimming at V came to 0 bases and at J to 4 bases, leaving 4 bases not matched to a gene.

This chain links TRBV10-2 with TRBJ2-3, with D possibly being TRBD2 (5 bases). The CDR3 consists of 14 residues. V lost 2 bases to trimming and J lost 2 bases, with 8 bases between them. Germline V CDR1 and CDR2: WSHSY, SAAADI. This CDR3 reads CASSEPGSTDTQYF. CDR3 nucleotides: TGCGCCAGCAGTGAGCCGGGGTCCACAGATACGCAGTATTTT.

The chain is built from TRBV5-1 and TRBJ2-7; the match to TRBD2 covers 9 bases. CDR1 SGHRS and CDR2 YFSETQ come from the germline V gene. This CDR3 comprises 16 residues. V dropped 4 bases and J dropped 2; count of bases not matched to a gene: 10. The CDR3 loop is CASSVGSGGRPYEQYF. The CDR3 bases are TGCGCCAGCAGCGTGGGTAGCGGGGGCCGACCCTACGAGCAGTACTTC.

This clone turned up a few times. The CDR3 DNA reads TGTGCCAGCAGAGTTACCGAGCTAGCGGGGGAGCAGTACTTC. It encodes CASRVTELAGEQYF. The rearrangement links TRBV6-5 to TRBJ2-7; 9 nucleotides match TRBD2. After removal of 6 bases from V and 7 bases from J, the junction contained 10 bases not matched to a gene. The CDR3 spans 14 residues. CDR1 and CDR2 from the germline V gene are MNHEY and SVGAGI.

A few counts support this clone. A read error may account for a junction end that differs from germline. CDR3 in amino acids: CASSVAAPTGELFF. The CDR3 DNA reads as TGTGCCAGCAGCGTAGCAGCGCCTACCGGGGAGCTGTTTTTT. The chain employs TRBV7-2 and TRBJ2-2; D not resolved. The CDR3 runs to 14 residues. CDR1 SGHTA and CDR2 FQGNSA come from the germline V gene.

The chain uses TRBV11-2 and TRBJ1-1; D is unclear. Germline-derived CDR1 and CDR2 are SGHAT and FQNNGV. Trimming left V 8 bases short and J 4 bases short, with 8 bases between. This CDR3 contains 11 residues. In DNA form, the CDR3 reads TGTGCCAGCCGCTCCAGCACTGAAGCTTTCTTT. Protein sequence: CASRSSTEAFF.

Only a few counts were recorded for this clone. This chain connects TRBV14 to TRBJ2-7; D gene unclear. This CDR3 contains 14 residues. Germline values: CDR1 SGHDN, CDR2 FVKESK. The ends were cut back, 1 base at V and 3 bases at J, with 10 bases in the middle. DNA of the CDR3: TGTGCCAGCAGCCAAGGCCGAGAGTTCTACGAGCAGTACTTC. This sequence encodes CASSQGREFYEQYF.

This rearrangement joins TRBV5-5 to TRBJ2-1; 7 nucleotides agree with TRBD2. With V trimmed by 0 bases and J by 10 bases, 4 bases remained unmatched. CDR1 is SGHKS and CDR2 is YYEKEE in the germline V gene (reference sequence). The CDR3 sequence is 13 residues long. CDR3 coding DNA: TGTGCCAGCAGCTTGGCTAGCGGTGTAGAGCAGTTCTTC. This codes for CASSLASGVEQFF.

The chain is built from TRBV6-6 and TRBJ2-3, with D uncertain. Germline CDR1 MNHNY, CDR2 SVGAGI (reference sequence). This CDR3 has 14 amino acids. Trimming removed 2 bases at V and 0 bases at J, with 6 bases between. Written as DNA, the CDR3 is TGTGCCAGCAGTTACGTGTCAAGCACAGATACGCAGTATTTT. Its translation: CASSYVSSTDTQYF.

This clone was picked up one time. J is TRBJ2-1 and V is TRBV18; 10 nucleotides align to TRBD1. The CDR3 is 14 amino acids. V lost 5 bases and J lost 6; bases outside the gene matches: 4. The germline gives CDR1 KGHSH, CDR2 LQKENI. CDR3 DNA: TGTGCCAGCTCATCCAGGACAGGGGGCAATGAGCAGTTCTTC. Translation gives CASSSRTGGNEQFF.

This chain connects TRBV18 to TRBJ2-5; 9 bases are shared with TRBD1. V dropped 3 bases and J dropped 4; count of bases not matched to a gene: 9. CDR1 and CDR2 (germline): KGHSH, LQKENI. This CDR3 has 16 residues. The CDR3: CASSPRSDRGLETQYF. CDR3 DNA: TGTGCCAGCTCACCTCGTTCGGACAGGGGTTTAGAGACCCAGTACTTC.